A single sample gave rise to the 30 T cell receptor beta chains below, sequenced in a study of blood T cell repertoires in COVID-19. The data were produced by immunoSEQ multiplex PCR, yet TCRdb's version contains in-frame clones alone and is incomplete. The data show about 160,000 clones, approximately 95% seen once. Sequencing was done on a sample of peripheral blood. The receptors come from a woman in her sixties or seventies with COVID-19, enrolled during active disease.

V and J are TRBV7-9 and TRBJ1-2; possibly TRBD1 for D (5 bases). This CDR3 comprises 16 residues. V was trimmed by 5 bases and J by 3 bases, leaving 19 bases between them. Germline-derived CDR1 and CDR2 are SEHNR and FQNEAQ (reference sequence). The CDR3 loop reads CASSGQRVGGYYGYTF. The CDR3 bases are TGTGCCAGCAGCGGACAAAGGGTCGGAGGGTACTATGGCTACACCTTC.

The CDR3: CASTGYSNQPQHF. DNA for the CDR3: TGTGCCAGCACAGGGTATAGCAATCAGCCCCAGCATTTT. The chain recombines TRBV6-5 with TRBJ1-5; D possibly corresponds to TRBD1 (5 bases). This CDR3 is built from 13 residues. The V and J ends lost 7 bases and 0 bases respectively, with 7 bases between them. Germline CDR1 and CDR2: MNHEY and SVGAGI.

This clone has only a few counts. This rearrangement joins TRBV7-9 to TRBJ1-4, with D unresolved. Germline-derived CDR1 and CDR2 are SEHNR and FQNEAQ (reference sequence). The V and J ends lost 7 bases and 4 bases respectively, with 16 bases between them. This CDR3 is built from 15 residues. This chain's CDR3 is CASTPDWSGNEKLFF. In DNA form, the CDR3 reads TGTGCCAGCACCCCAGATTGGAGTGGTAATGAAAAACTGTTTTTT.

J is TRBJ2-3 and V is TRBV5-4, with 8 bases aligning to TRBD2. Per germline, CDR1 SGHNT and CDR2 YYREEE (reference sequence). The CDR3 has 16 amino acids. The J segment lost 0 bases and the V segment lost 5 bases, leaving 8 bases of the junction unmatched. CDR3: CASRLAGSSSTDTQYF. The CDR3 coding sequence is TGTGCCAGCAGATTAGCGGGGAGTTCTAGCACAGATACGCAGTATTTT.

The sample holds a few counts of this clone. The chain combines TRBV6-1 with TRBJ1-2, with 7 bases that match TRBD1. This CDR3 has 15 residues. Losses at the gene ends were 0 bases for V and 5 bases for J; bases not matched to a gene: 6. Germline CDR1 and CDR2: MNHNS and SASEGT. The CDR3 region has the DNA TGTGCCAGCAGTGAAGCCGGGACAGAGATTTATGGCTACACCTTC. This gives the protein CASSEAGTEIYGYTF.

J is TRBJ1-1 and V is TRBV3-1 (or the pseudogene TRBV3-2); a possible D gene is TRBD1 (6 bases). Trimming removed 8 bases at V and 1 base at J, with 14 bases between. This CDR3 region has 14 residues. Germline loops: CDR1 LGHDT, CDR2 YNNKEL (reference sequence). DNA for the CDR3: TGTGCCAGCCCACCCCCCAGGGGGAACACTGAAGCTTTCTTT. Amino acids: CASPPPRGNTEAFF.

The rearrangement links TRBV6-2 or TRBV6-3 to TRBJ1-1; possibly TRBD1 for D (5 bases). Deletions cut 6 bases from V and 1 base from J, with 15 bases between. The CDR3 consists of 15 residues. The germline CDR1 and CDR2 sequences are MNHEY and SVGEGT. The CDR3 DNA reads as TGTGCCAGCAGCACGGGGGGGATTGGGAACACTGAAGCTTTCTTT. Amino acids: CASSTGGIGNTEAFF.

The chain employs TRBV5-4 and TRBJ2-7; 7 bases line up with TRBD2. J was trimmed by 2 bases and V by 4 bases; bases with no gene match: 6. Per the germline V gene, CDR1 is SGHNT and CDR2 is YYREEE (reference sequence). The CDR3 is 14 amino acids. As DNA, the CDR3 is TGTGCCAGCAGCCTAGCGGTGACCCCCTACGAGCAGTACTTC. Translated, it gives CASSLAVTPYEQYF.

For the CDR3, the DNA is TGCGCCAGCAGCCAACAAACCCGAGGAGGCACAGATACGCAGTATTTT. This translates into CASSQQTRGGTDTQYF. The rearrangement uses TRBV4-3 and TRBJ2-3, with D hard to call. Germline V CDR1 and CDR2: LGHNA, YSLEER. V was trimmed by 2 bases and J by 1 base, leaving 13 bases between them. The CDR3 has 16 amino acids.

This clone was observed once. The chain is built from TRBV4-2 and TRBJ1-5, with D unclear. Trimming shortened V by 0 bases and J by 2 bases, and 11 bases separated the two germline ends. The CDR3 length is 16 residues. CDR1 is LGHNA and CDR2 is YNFKEQ in the germline V gene. As DNA, the CDR3 is TGTGCCAGCAGCCAAGATATCGTTCGGGGCAATCAGCCCCAGCATTTT. Its protein product is CASSQDIVRGNQPQHF.

The gene calls are TRBV7-2 and TRBJ2-3; 13 bases are a match to TRBD2. Germline V CDR1 and CDR2: SGHTA, FQGNSA. This CDR3 has 16 amino acids. The V segment lost 5 bases and the J segment 4 bases; nucleotides outside the gene matches: 6. The CDR3: CASSARTSGGADTQYF. Here the CDR3 DNA reads TGTGCCAGCAGCGCTCGAACTAGCGGGGGGGCAGATACGCAGTATTTT.

The V gene is TRBV27, the J gene TRBJ1-2; D possibly corresponds to TRBD1 (6 bases). The CDR3 is 16 residues long. Germline CDR1 is MNHEY and CDR2 is SMNVEV (reference sequence). Trimming cost V 5 bases and J 5 bases, with 21 bases left between them. CDR3 in DNA: TGTGCCAGCAGTCCCCGTGGGGGGGCGGGGAGGTATGGCTACACCTTC. Protein: CASSPRGGAGRYGYTF.

The rearrangement uses TRBV11-2 and TRBJ1-4, with a tentative D call TRBD1 (5 bases). Germline lookup yields CDR1 SGHAT and CDR2 FQNNGV. The CDR3 sequence is 14 residues long. The germline V and J ends were trimmed by 5 bases and 8 bases, with 15 bases remaining between them. This chain's CDR3 is CASSLGHGGEKLFF. The CDR3 bases are TGTGCCAGCAGCCTAGGGCACGGGGGGGAAAAACTGTTTTTT.

The chain uses TRBV7-2 and TRBJ2-1; D may be TRBD2 (5 bases). Germline loops: CDR1 SGHTA, CDR2 FQGNSA. The V end was cut by 2 bases, the J end by 0 bases, with 11 bases between. The CDR3 length is 16 residues. Written as DNA, the CDR3 is TGTGCCAGCAGCTTACGGGATACTAGCTCCTACAATGAGCAGTTCTTC. The encoded protein is CASSLRDTSSYNEQFF. Based on the CDR3 plus reference TRBV7-2 and TRBJ2-1, the full variable domain is GAGVSQSPSNKVTEKGKDVELRCDPISGHTALYWYRQSLGQGLEFLIYFQGNSAPDKSGLPSDRFSAERTGGSVSTLTIQRTQQEDSAVYLCASSLRDTSSYNEQFFGPGTRLTVL.

The genes are TRBV19 and TRBJ1-2; D ambiguous. V was shortened by 6 bases and J by 3 bases, with 5 bases between the two germline ends. Per the germline V gene, CDR1 is LNHDA and CDR2 is SQIVND (reference sequence). The CDR3 runs to 11 residues. The DNA for the CDR3 is TGTGCCAGTAGGGCTCACTATGGCTACACCTTC. Its protein product is CASRAHYGYTF.

This clone was counted a single time. The V call is TRBV10-3, the J call TRBJ2-3; perhaps TRBD2 as D (6 bases). The ends were cut back, 6 bases at V and 0 bases at J, with 10 bases in the middle. Per the germline V gene, CDR1 is ENHRY and CDR2 is SYGVKD. The CDR3 consists of 14 residues. CDR3 in DNA: TGTGCCATCAGCTCCGGGACTAGCACAGATACGCAGTATTTT. Protein sequence: CAISSGTSTDTQYF.

The chain couples TRBV7-2 to TRBJ2-2, with TRBD1 matching 8 bases. Germline V gene sequence: CDR1 SGHTA, CDR2 FQGNSA. The V gene end was trimmed by 6 bases and the J gene end by 3 bases; junction bases not matched to a gene: 9. This CDR3 has 16 residues. Here the CDR3 DNA reads TGTGCCAGCAGGGAGGACAGGGAGGCATACACCGGGGAGCTGTTTTTT. It yields the protein CASREDREAYTGELFF.

V and J are TRBV19 and TRBJ2-5; TRBD1 might be the D (7 bases). The ends were cut back, 9 bases at V and 2 bases at J, with 16 bases in the middle. The CDR3 is made up of 14 amino acids. Germline-derived CDR1 and CDR2 are LNHDA and SQIVND (reference sequence). The CDR3: CASDVGGQQETQYF. The DNA for the CDR3 is TGTGCCAGCGATGTGGGGGGACAGCAAGAGACCCAGTACTTC.

The chain carries TRBV7-2 and TRBJ2-1, with TRBD2 matching 16 bases. There are 18 residues in the CDR3. Germline CDR1 reads SGHTA; CDR2 reads FQGNSA. The V segment lost 2 bases and the J segment 4 bases; nucleotides outside the gene matches: 5. The CDR3 DNA follows: TGTGCCAGCAGCTTAAAGTCGGGACTAGCGGGGGGGTACAATGAGCAGTTCTTC. Its translation: CASSLKSGLAGGYNEQFF.

This sequence joins TRBV5-1 and TRBJ1-4; D might be TRBD1 (6 bases). This CDR3 spans 15 amino acids. Germline assignment: CDR1 SGHRS and CDR2 YFSETQ. The V and J ends lost 3 bases and 0 bases respectively, with 9 bases between them. CDR3 bases: TGCGCCAGCAGCTCAGGGGATTCAACTAATGAAAAACTGTTTTTT. Translation gives CASSSGDSTNEKLFF.

A remark on this clone: One junction end disagrees with the germline gene, perhaps due to a read error. This sequence joins TRBV5-1 and TRBJ2-5; TRBD1 agrees at 8 bases. The germline CDR1 and CDR2 sequences are SGHRS and YFSETQ. This CDR3 spans 15 amino acids. CDR3 bases: TGCGCCAGCAGATTGGAAAGGACAGGGCTGGAGACCCAGTACTTC. This codes for CASRLERTGLETQYF. The entire variable domain, with the rest obtained from reference TRBV5-1 and TRBJ2-5, is as follows: KAGVTQTPRYLIKTRGQQVTLSCSPISGHRSVSWYQQTPGQGLQFLFEYFSETQRNKGNFPGRFSGRQFSNSRSEMNVSTLELGDSALYLCASRLERTGLETQYFGPGTRLLVL.

The rearrangement uses TRBV10-3 and TRBJ2-7; 8 bases match TRBD1. The V gene end was trimmed by 6 bases and the J gene end by 3 bases; junction bases not matched to a gene: 4. CDR1 ENHRY and CDR2 SYGVKD come from the germline V gene. This CDR3 spans 13 amino acids. Written as DNA, the CDR3 is TGTGCCATCAGCTACGGACAGGGCTACGAGCAGTACTTC. This translates into CAISYGQGYEQYF.

J is TRBJ2-7 and V is TRBV7-2; TRBD1 might be the D (6 bases). The V gene's germline CDR1 is SGHTA and CDR2 FQGNSA. V lost 1 base, J lost 0 bases, and 22 bases lay in between. There are 19 residues in the CDR3. The CDR3 loop is CASSLDYSTGTRSSYEQYF. The CDR3 DNA sequence: TGTGCCAGCAGCTTAGATTACTCGACAGGCACTAGGAGCTCCTACGAGCAGTACTTC.

The chain joins TRBV7-2 to TRBJ1-4; 7 bases map to TRBD1. This CDR3 is built from 15 residues. V shed 4 bases and J 8 bases; nucleotides not matched to a gene: 10. In germline, CDR1 is SGHTA, CDR2 FQGNSA. The CDR3 DNA reads as TGTGCCAGCAGCTCTGCACAGGGGCGAGGGGAAAAACTGTTTTTT. Its protein product is CASSSAQGRGEKLFF.

This chain connects TRBV6-6 to TRBJ1-5, with 7 bases that match TRBD1. Germline CDR1 reads MNHNY; CDR2 reads SVGAGI (reference sequence). The V and J ends lost 5 bases and 0 bases, in that order; junction bases with no gene match: 4. CDR3 size: 15 residues. CDR3 nucleotides: TGTGCCAGCAGTCCGGACAGGCATAGCAATCAGCCCCAGCATTTT. As protein: CASSPDRHSNQPQHF.

The chain couples TRBV7-9 to TRBJ2-3, with TRBD2 matching 12 bases. This CDR3 has 16 amino acids. Germline lookup yields CDR1 SEHNR and CDR2 FQNEAQ (reference sequence). The V gene end was trimmed by 4 bases and the J gene end by 0 bases; junction bases not matched to a gene: 2. CDR3 sequence: CASSSGLAGSTDTQYF. The CDR3 DNA follows: TGTGCCAGCAGCTCAGGACTAGCGGGGAGCACAGATACGCAGTATTTT.

The J gene is TRBJ1-1, the V gene TRBV30; D is unclear. This CDR3 contains 13 residues. Trimming left V 0 bases short and J 6 bases short, with 11 bases between. Germline V lookup: CDR1 GTSNPN, CDR2 SVGIG (reference sequence). CDR3 residues: CAWSVGAAAEAFF. The CDR3 nucleotides are TGTGCCTGGAGTGTAGGCGCGGCAGCTGAAGCTTTCTTT.

This clone was found once. The chain employs TRBV15 and TRBJ1-1; weak D call: TRBD1 (6 bases). Deletions cut 6 bases from V and 1 base from J, with 15 bases between. This CDR3 is built from 15 residues. From germline, CDR1 is LNHNV and CDR2 YYDKDF (reference sequence). The CDR3 DNA is TGTGCCACCAGTCCCTCGGGGACATCGAACACTGAAGCTTTCTTT. This encodes CATSPSGTSNTEAFF. Full variable domain (outside the CDR3, taken from reference TRBV15 and TRBJ1-1): DAMVIQNPRYQVTQFGKPVTLSCSQTLNHNVMYWYQQKSSQAPKLLFHYYDKDFNNEADTPDNFQSRRPNTSFCFLDIRSPGLGDTAMYLCATSPSGTSNTEAFFGQGTRLTVV.

The genes are TRBV6-5 and TRBJ1-3, with 7 bases fitting TRBD1. The CDR3 extends over 15 amino acids. The ends lost 7 bases at V and 1 base at J; junction bases unmatched: 7. Germline CDR1 MNHEY, CDR2 SVGAGI. The CDR3 nucleotides read TGTGCCAGCACCCCCGCAGGGGGTTCTGGAAACACCATATATTTT. It is translated as CASTPAGGSGNTIYF.

The chain is built from TRBV9 and TRBJ2-2; the match to TRBD1 covers 8 bases. The V and J ends lost 5 bases and 6 bases, in that order; junction bases with no gene match: 3. CDR1 is SGDLS, CDR2 YYNGEE, per germline. CDR3 size: 13 residues. The CDR3 sequence is CASRQGAAGELFF. For the CDR3, the DNA is TGTGCCAGCAGGCAGGGGGCTGCCGGGGAGCTGTTTTTT.